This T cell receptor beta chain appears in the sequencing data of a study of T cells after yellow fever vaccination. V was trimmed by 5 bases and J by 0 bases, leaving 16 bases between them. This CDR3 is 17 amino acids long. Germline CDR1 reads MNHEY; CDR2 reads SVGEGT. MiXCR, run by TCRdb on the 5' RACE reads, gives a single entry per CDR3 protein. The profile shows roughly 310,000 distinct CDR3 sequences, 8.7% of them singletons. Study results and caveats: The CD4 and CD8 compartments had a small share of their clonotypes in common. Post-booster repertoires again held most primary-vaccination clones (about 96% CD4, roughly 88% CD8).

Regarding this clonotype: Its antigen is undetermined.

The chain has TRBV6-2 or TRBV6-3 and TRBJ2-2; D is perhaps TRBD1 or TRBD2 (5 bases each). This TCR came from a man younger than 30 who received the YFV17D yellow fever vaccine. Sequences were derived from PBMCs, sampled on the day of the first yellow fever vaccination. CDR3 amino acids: CASSRTTGRSNTGELFF. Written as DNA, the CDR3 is TGTGCCAGCAGTCGTACAACGGGGCGATCGAACACCGGGGAGCTGTTTTTT.